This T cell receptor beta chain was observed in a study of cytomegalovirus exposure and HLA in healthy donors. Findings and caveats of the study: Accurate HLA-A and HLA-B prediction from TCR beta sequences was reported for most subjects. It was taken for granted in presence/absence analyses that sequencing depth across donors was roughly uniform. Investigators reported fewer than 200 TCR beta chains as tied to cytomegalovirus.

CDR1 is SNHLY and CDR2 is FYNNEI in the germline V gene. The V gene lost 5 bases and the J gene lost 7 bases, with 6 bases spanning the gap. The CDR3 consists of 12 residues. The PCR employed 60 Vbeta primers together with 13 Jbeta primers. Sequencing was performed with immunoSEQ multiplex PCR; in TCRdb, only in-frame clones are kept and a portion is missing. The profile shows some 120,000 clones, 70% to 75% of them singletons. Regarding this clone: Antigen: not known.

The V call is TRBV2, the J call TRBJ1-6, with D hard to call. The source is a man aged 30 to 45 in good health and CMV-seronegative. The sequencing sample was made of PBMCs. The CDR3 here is CASSNQNSPLHF. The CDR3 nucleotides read TGTGCCAGCAGTAACCAGAATTCACCCCTCCACTTT.